Below are 6 T cell receptor beta chains sequenced from a single sample in a study of blood T cell repertoires in COVID-19. TCRdb's table, derived via immunoSEQ multiplex PCR, lists solely in-frame clones and lacks some. The sample includes tens of thousands of clones, around 90% of them seen just once. Sequencing input: peripheral blood. The source of these receptors is a human donor in a cohort sampled during active COVID-19.

The CDR3 region is CASKEGGTGTDTQYF. In DNA, the CDR3 is TGTGCCAGCAAGGAGGGCGGGACGGGCACAGATACGCAGTATTTT. The chain is built from TRBV5-5 and TRBJ2-3, with D maybe TRBD2 (6 bases). V lost 6 bases and J 1 base, leaving 15 bases between the germline ends. Germline values: CDR1 SGHKS, CDR2 YYEKEE (reference sequence). This CDR3 contains 15 residues.

The rearrangement joins TRBV5-4 to TRBJ2-7, with TRBD1 matching 7 bases. Germline assignment: CDR1 SGHNT and CDR2 YYREEE (reference sequence). The CDR3 has 14 residues. V gave up 0 bases and J gave up 7 bases; unmatched junction bases: 7. CDR3 coding DNA: TGTGCCAGCAGCTTGGGGGTAGGGGGCGGTGAGCAGTACTTC. Amino acids: CASSLGVGGGEQYF.

The chain is built from TRBV4-2 and TRBJ1-3, with TRBD1 matching 8 bases. This CDR3 contains 17 residues. The germline gives CDR1 LGHNA, CDR2 YNFKEQ. The J segment lost 0 bases and the V segment lost 0 bases, leaving 4 bases of the junction unmatched. The CDR3 coding sequence is TGTGCCAGCAGCCAAGATGGAACAGGGGGCTCTGGAAACACCATATATTTT. This sequence encodes CASSQDGTGGSGNTIYF.

This clone was observed a single time. The chain employs TRBV4-1 and TRBJ1-1; D is unclear. The CDR3 consists of 15 residues. The germline gives CDR1 MGHRA, CDR2 YSYEKL. The V end lost 2 bases, the J end lost 0 bases, and 10 bases lay between the germline ends. This CDR3 reads CASSQSEALNTEAFF. The CDR3 DNA is TGCGCCAGCAGCCAAAGTGAAGCTTTGAACACTGAAGCTTTCTTT.

The CDR3 here is CASGLAGEDTQYF. Here the CDR3 DNA reads TGCGCCAGTGGACTAGCGGGAGAAGATACGCAGTATTTT. The V gene is TRBV5-1, the J gene TRBJ2-3, with TRBD2 matching 13 bases. Germline CDR1 reads SGHRS; CDR2 reads YFSETQ. This CDR3 is built from 13 residues. Trimming at V came to 8 bases and at J to 5 bases, leaving 2 bases not matched to a gene.

This clone was detected only a few times. The J gene is TRBJ1-5, the V gene TRBV19, with TRBD1 as a possible D gene (5 bases). This CDR3 contains 14 residues. Between the trimmed V and J ends, which lost 8 bases and 0 bases, there was a span of 11 bases. Germline lookup yields CDR1 LNHDA and CDR2 SQIVND (reference sequence). For the CDR3, the DNA is TGTGCCAGTGGGACTAGGTATAGCAATCAGCCCCAGCATTTT. It yields the protein CASGTRYSNQPQHF.